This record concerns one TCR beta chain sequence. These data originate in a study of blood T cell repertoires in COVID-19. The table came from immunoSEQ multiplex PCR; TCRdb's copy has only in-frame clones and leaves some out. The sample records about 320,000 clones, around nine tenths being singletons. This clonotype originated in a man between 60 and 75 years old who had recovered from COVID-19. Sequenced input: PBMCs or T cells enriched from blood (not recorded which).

In DNA form, the CDR3 reads TGTGCCAGTTCTAGCGGGATCGAGCAGTACTTC. Protein sequence: CASSSGIEQYF. The chain combines TRBV13 with TRBJ2-7, with 9 bases fitting TRBD2. CDR1 PRHDT and CDR2 FYEKMQ come from the germline V gene (reference sequence). The CDR3 spans 11 residues. The V segment lost 9 bases and the J segment 6 bases; nucleotides outside the gene matches: 3. The whole variable domain, remainder taken from reference TRBV13 and TRBJ2-7, is AAGVIQSPRHLIKEKRETATLKCYPIPRHDTVYWYQQGPGQDPQFLISFYEKMQSDKGSIPDRFSAQQFSDYHSELNMSSLELGDSALYFCASSSGIEQYFGPGTRLTVT.